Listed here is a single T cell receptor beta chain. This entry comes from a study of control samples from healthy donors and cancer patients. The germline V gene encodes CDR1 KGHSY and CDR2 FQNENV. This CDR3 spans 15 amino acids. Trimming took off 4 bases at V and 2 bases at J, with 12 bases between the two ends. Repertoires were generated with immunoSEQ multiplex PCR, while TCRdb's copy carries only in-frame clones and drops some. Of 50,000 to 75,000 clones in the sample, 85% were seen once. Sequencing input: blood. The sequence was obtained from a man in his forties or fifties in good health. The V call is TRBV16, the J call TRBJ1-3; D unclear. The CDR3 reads CASSPQTAAGNTIYF. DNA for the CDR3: TGTGCCAGCAGCCCCCAGACGGCGGCTGGAAACACCATATATTTT.